The rows below give T cell receptor beta chains drawn from one sample of a study of cytomegalovirus exposure and HLA in healthy donors. The data were produced by immunoSEQ multiplex PCR, yet TCRdb's version contains in-frame clones alone and is incomplete. The sample shows fewer than 200,000 clones, about 71% of them seen only once. Material: PBMCs. The receptors come from a man aged 50 or older in good health and CMV-seronegative. Each CDR3 is given with its conserved first and last residue. A D gene is named only where the DNA matches it firmly. Only some rows state a clone size, as once, few, many or a class for expanded clones.

D	V	size	J	DNA	CDR3
NA	TRBV19	NA	TRBJ1-1	TGTGCCAGTAGTAGTAACAGGGTCGGTAGCACTGAAGCTTTCTTT	CASSSNRVGSTEAFF
NA	TRBV5-6	NA	TRBJ2-7	TGTGCCAGCAGCTTGGATCAGGGACACCCGCCTTACGAGCAGTACTTC	CASSLDQGHPPYEQYF
NA	TRBV5-1	NA	TRBJ1-5	TGCGCCAGCAGCTTGGATCGGTCGGGGCAGCCCCAGCATTTT	CASSLDRSGQPQHF
NA	TRBV5-1	NA	TRBJ2-2	TGCGCCAGCAGCCCACCAGTGAACACCGGGGAGCTGTTTTTT	CASSPPVNTGELFF
TRBD1	TRBV6-5	NA	TRBJ2-7	TGTGCCAGCAGCGCTACCGGGACAGTTACCTACGAGCAGTACTTC	CASSATGTVTYEQYF
NA	TRBV7-2	NA	TRBJ2-1	TGTGCCAGCAGCTTAGCGGTGGGCCCTGAGCAGTTCTTC	CASSLAVGPEQFF
NA	TRBV29-1	NA	TRBJ1-1	TGCAGCGTTGACAGGGCGAACACTGAAGCTTTCTTT	CSVDRANTEAFF
NA	TRBV28	NA	TRBJ1-4	TGTGCCAGCAGCCCCCCCCGGGGAAAACTGTTTTTT	CASSPPRGKLFF
NA	TRBV2	NA	TRBJ1-1	TGTGCCAGCAGTGCCGGTGAACAGCCGGTAACGGCTTTCTTT	CASSAGEQPVTAFF
NA	TRBV7-2	NA	TRBJ1-1	TGTGCCAGCAGCCGAGGGACTGAGATAGCTTTCTTT	CASSRGTEIAFF
NA	TRBV7-2	once	TRBJ1-2	TGTGCCAGCAGCTTACGGGTCCTCTATGGCTACACCTTC	CASSLRVLYGYTF
TRBD1	TRBV5-1	NA	TRBJ2-7	TGCGCCAGCAGCCGGACAGGGTCGGACGAGCAGTACTTC	CASSRTGSDEQYF
NA	TRBV5-1	once	TRBJ1-5	TGCGCCAGCAGCCCCGGGAGGGAAGGTCTTCAGCCCCAGCATTTT	CASSPGREGLQPQHF
NA	TRBV7-6	NA	TRBJ2-7	TGTGCCAGCAGCTTAGAGCCGACAGTCTCCTACGAGCAGTACTTC	CASSLEPTVSYEQYF
TRBD1	TRBV7-9	NA	TRBJ1-4	TGTGCCAGCAGTCGACAGGGGTGGGAAAAACTGTTTTTT	CASSRQGWEKLFF
TRBD2	TRBV28	NA	TRBJ2-2	TGTGCCAGGGCTAGCGGGGGGAACACCGGGGAGCTGTTTTTT	CARASGGNTGELFF
NA	TRBV7-9	NA	TRBJ2-3	TGTGCCAGCAGCTTTTCGGGGAGGCTAGCCCTTCGCACAGATACGCAGTATTTT	CASSFSGRLALRTDTQYF
TRBD1	TRBV6-6	NA	TRBJ1-1	TGTGCCAGCAGAGAACAGGGGTACACTGAAGCTTTCTTT	CASREQGYTEAFF
TRBD1	TRBV6-1	NA	TRBJ2-7	TGTGCCGTCGCACAGGGGGCCCTCTACGAGCAGTACTTC	CAVAQGALYEQYF
NA	TRBV14	NA	TRBJ1-2	TGTGCCAGCAGCCCACAGGCCAGCTATGGCTACACCTTC	CASSPQASYGYTF
NA	TRBV19	NA	TRBJ1-5	TGTGCCAGTAGTATAAATCTTTCCCAGGCGAAGCCCCAGCATTTT	CASSINLSQAKPQHF
TRBD1	TRBV19	NA	TRBJ2-3	TGTGCCAGTAGTAGACAGGGGCCAACAGATACGCAGTATTTT	CASSRQGPTDTQYF
NA	TRBV6-5	few	TRBJ1-4	TGTGCCAGCAGTTTATCGGGACACCGTAATGAAAAACTGTTTTTT	CASSLSGHRNEKLFF
TRBD1	TRBV5-1	few	TRBJ2-2	TGCGCCAGCAGCACCGGGACAGGGGGCGGGGAGCTGTTTTTT	CASSTGTGGGELFF
TRBD1	TRBV5-4	NA	TRBJ1-3	TGTGCCAGCAGCTTGCAGGGGGCCGTGAACACCATATATTTT	CASSLQGAVNTIYF
TRBD2	TRBV7-3	NA	TRBJ2-1	TGTGCCAGCAGCATCCTAGCGGGGGGAGACAATGAGCAGTTCTTC	CASSILAGGDNEQFF
NA	TRBV10-2	NA	TRBJ2-1	TGCGCCAGCCTAAGCGGGAATGAGCAGTTCTTC	CASLSGNEQFF
TRBD1	TRBV7-3	NA	TRBJ1-1	TGTGCCAGCAGCTTATATCCCCAGGGGGTCGGCACTGAAGCTTTCTTT	CASSLYPQGVGTEAFF
TRBD1	TRBV4-3	many	TRBJ2-7	TGCGCCAGCAGCTCCCGGCCAGGGGGCACCTACGAGCAGTACTTC	CASSSRPGGTYEQYF
NA	TRBV7-6	NA	TRBJ1-6	TGTGCCAGCAGCTTAGCGCCAAACGGTCTTAATTCACCCCTCCACTTT	CASSLAPNGLNSPLHF
NA	TRBV19	NA	TRBJ2-6	TGTGCCAGTACGCAGGCTGGGGCCAACGTCCTGACTTTC	CASTQAGANVLTF
NA	TRBV4-2	NA	TRBJ1-5	TGTGCCAGCAGCCAAGATTGGCGACAGGATGGTGGTCAGCCCCAGCATTTT	CASSQDWRQDGGQPQHF
TRBD2	TRBV5-1	NA	TRBJ2-1	TGCGCCAGCAGCCGTCAGCGGGGGGGCAGCTACAATGAGCAGTTCTTC	CASSRQRGGSYNEQFF
TRBD1	TRBV7-6	NA	TRBJ2-3	TGTGCCAGCAGCTTAGGAGGACAGGGGGCGATCAGTGGTACGCAGTATTTT	CASSLGGQGAISGTQYF
TRBD1	TRBV5-1	NA	TRBJ1-4	TGCGCCAGCAGCTTGGGGACAGGGGGCGGGGGATACGAAAAACTGTTTTTT	CASSLGTGGGGYEKLFF
TRBD1	TRBV10-3	NA	TRBJ1-3	TGTGCCATCAGTGGGACAGGGCTGTCTGGAAACACCATATATTTT	CAISGTGLSGNTIYF
TRBD1	TRBV7-8	NA	TRBJ1-2	TGTGCCAGCAGCCAGGGGGGACAGACCTACTATGGCTACACCTTC	CASSQGGQTYYGYTF
NA	TRBV19	NA	TRBJ2-2	TGTGCCAGTGGCCCCGGGGGGCACACCGGGGAGCTGTTTTTT	CASGPGGHTGELFF
NA	TRBV5-4	NA	TRBJ2-5	TGTGCCAGCAGCTTGAACAGGGTCGTCCAAGAGACCCAGTACTTC	CASSLNRVVQETQYF
NA	TRBV7-9	NA	TRBJ1-1	TGTGCCAGCAGCTTCCCAGGGCGGACTGAAGCTTTCTTT	CASSFPGRTEAFF
NA	TRBV6-5	NA	TRBJ2-1	TGTGCCAGCAGCCCCGGCGGGCCTAATGAGCAGTTCTTC	CASSPGGPNEQFF
TRBD1	TRBV10-3	NA	TRBJ2-5	TGTGCCATCAGCAGACAGGGGCAAGAGACCCAGTACTTC	CAISRQGQETQYF
NA	TRBV6-5	NA	TRBJ2-7	TGTGCCAGCAGTAAGTCCCTCGAGGGCTACGAGCAGTACTTC	CASSKSLEGYEQYF
TRBD1	TRBV28	NA	TRBJ1-6	TGTGCCAGCAGTCCCCCGGCCGGGACAGTATATTCACCCCTCCACTTT	CASSPPAGTVYSPLHF
NA	TRBV7-5	NA	TRBJ1-3	TGTGTCAGAAGCTTAGGGGACAGGTCTTCGGGGGATACCTCTGGAAACACCATATATTTT	CVRSLGDRSSGDTSGNTIYF
NA	TRBV6-6	few	TRBJ1-1	TGTGCCAGCAGCCTCCTTACGGGGAGGGACACTGAAGCTTTCTTT	CASSLLTGRDTEAFF
TRBD1	TRBV5-4	NA	TRBJ1-4	TGTGCCAGCAGCCTACAGGGGGTTGATGAAAAACTGTTTTTT	CASSLQGVDEKLFF
TRBD1	TRBV4-1	NA	TRBJ1-4	TGCGCCAGCAGCCAAGGGGACAGGGATTCTGAAAAACTGTTTTTT	CASSQGDRDSEKLFF
TRBD1	TRBV28	NA	TRBJ1-2	TGTGCCAGCAGTTTAGGGATTGCGCTTCTGCCAGGGGGTCGGAACTATGGCTACACCTTC	CASSLGIALLPGGRNYGYTF
TRBD2	TRBV5-1	NA	TRBJ2-2	TGCGCCAGCAGCTCGCTAGCGGGGAGCACCGGGGAGCTGTTTTTT	CASSSLAGSTGELFF
NA	TRBV14	NA	TRBJ2-7	TGTGCCAGCAGCCAAAGCCGGGGCTACGAGCAGTACTTC	CASSQSRGYEQYF
TRBD1	TRBV29-1	NA	TRBJ2-5	TGCAGCGTTACCGGCTCAGACAGGGCGGTGGAGACCCAGTACTTC	CSVTGSDRAVETQYF
NA	TRBV2	NA	TRBJ2-5	TGTGCCAGCAAATTCGGGCGTTCCCGGGAGGAGACCCAGTACTTC	CASKFGRSREETQYF
TRBD1	TRBV19	NA	TRBJ1-1	TGTGCCAGTAGTACGTTGGGACAGGGGAACACTGAAGCTTTCTTT	CASSTLGQGNTEAFF
TRBD2	TRBV7-2	NA	TRBJ2-5	TGTGCCAGCAGCTTGGGACTAGTGGTTGAAGAGACCCAGTACTTC	CASSLGLVVEETQYF